The text below deals with one T cell receptor (beta chain). The antigen remains unidentified. Trimming took off 8 bases at V and 1 base at J, with 11 bases between the two ends. The germline V gene encodes CDR1 MNHEY and CDR2 SMNVEV (reference sequence). The CDR3 consists of 13 residues. The data were taken from a study of cytomegalovirus exposure and HLA in healthy donors. Both 60 Vbeta primers and 13 Jbeta primers went into the PCR. In the source study's methods: In a later analysis, some 10 million of 65 million to 90 million unique beta chains occurred in at least two donors. Method: immunoSEQ multiplex PCR; TCRdb's copy keeps in-frame clones and lacks some. V and J calls and clone size are as listed in that table; D and trimming were resolved from the DNA. The sample includes about 120,000 clones, over 6.5% of them seen just once. Whole-study results and caveats: In a later analysis, compared with equally common non-associated chains, HLA-associated beta chains were more expanded.

The sequencing input was PBMCs. This chain uses TRBV27 with TRBJ1-1, with unresolved D. The TCR comes from a woman aged 40 to 50 in good health and CMV-seropositive. The CDR3 DNA reads as TGTGCCAGCGGGGAGAGTCCGAACACTGAAGCTTTCTTT. This sequence encodes CASGESPNTEAFF.